The T cell receptor (beta chain) under discussion was sequenced for a study of blood T cells in healthy people across ages (dated by TCRdb to the mid-2010s). For the wider study: In model experiments, template switching captured about one uniquely barcoded TCR beta cDNA molecule for every two T cells. Donors were grouped into four age groups: young (average about 15 years), middle-aged (approximately 41), aged (around 62) and long-lived (over 80). The study analyzed two additional independent replicas of 1 million unique cDNA reads from the same blood draw for two donors, one aged 18 to 30 and one aged 80 or older. Using deep sequencing normalized with unique cDNA molecular identifiers, the study measured how TCR beta repertoire diversity changes with age. To avoid experimental bias, donors of different ages were distributed randomly across sequencing lanes. Here is what the overall study found, with its caveats: Observed TCR beta diversity per million T cells fell roughly linearly with age, and a significant reduction was already apparent by age about 38. The CMV infection status of donors was not known, potentially confounding age-related changes in expanded clonotypes. Compared with the aged group, more naive CD4+ T cells, fewer expanded clones and increased TCR diversity were shown by the long-lived group, suggesting age selection. Total diversity estimates from one million sequenced T cells were considered lower bounds and underestimates. The percentage of naive T cells measured by flow cytometry correlated strongly with observed TCR beta diversity. Bulk unsorted PBMC profiling prevented conclusive comparison of naive and antigen-experienced compartments.

This clonotype was observed a handful of times. It has no known antigen specificity. Qualities for individual bases were not recorded, and no much larger clone is one base off. Libraries were constructed by 5' RACE. TCRdb names Illumina HiSeq 2500 as the instrument used. The second PCR ran for about 6 to 11 cycles and used a J-beta primer mix along with a sample-barcoded 5' primer. Each TCR beta cDNA molecule received a unique molecular identifier from a template-switch 5' adaptor carrying 12 random nucleotides. Each sample yielded at least 2.5 million CDR3-containing paired-end reads. All of the RNA was converted into first-strand cDNA using the Mint cDNA synthesis kit, with a TRBC-specific oligonucleotide serving as the primer. Following uracil-DNA glycosylase treatment, a first 18-cycle PCR with universal primers M1SS and BC2_uni_R was performed on all cDNA. Per the authors' processing: For normalization, 1 million high-quality reads, each with a distinct molecular identifier, were randomly selected from each sample. Instead of being binned into consensus sequences, reads that shared molecular identifiers were thrown out. MiTCR, run with a Q25 quality threshold and the strictest error-elimination algorithm, handled CDR3 identification, clonotype clustering and error correction. A nonparametric unseen species model using Euler transformation provided a lower-bound estimate of total TCR beta diversity. TCRdb cleaned the public reads at Q25 with fastp, built clones with MiXCR and kept in-frame beta chains. Entries are consolidated by CDR3 protein sequence, retaining the most common genes and DNA. TCRdb's processing, not the authors' own work, is the source of the V and J calls. This sample lists 450,000 to 700,000 distinct CDR3 sequences; approximately 30% were detected once. The top ten clonotypes cover approximately 18% of the sample.

Donors were a few dozen systemically healthy Caucasian individuals from Russia aged roughly 6 to 90 years. Each donor gave about 10 milliliters of peripheral blood, drawn into EDTA-treated Vacutainer tubes. Ficoll-Paque density-gradient centrifugation was used to isolate PBMCs, with at least 6.5 million per sample. Total RNA was extracted from PBMCs with Trizol reagent, with at least 5.5 micrograms obtained per sample. For every donor, flow cytometry on a PBMC aliquot measured the percentage of naive CD45RAhigh/CD27high T cells. Sequences were obtained from blood. The origin of this receptor is a woman in her 70s in good health.

The bases are TGTGCCATCAGTGAGGGGGGGCGCTCCTACGAGCAGTACTTC. Its translation is CAISEGGRSYEQYF. The rearranged segments are TRBV10-3 and TRBJ2-7; the D element might be TRBD1 or TRBD2, as each aligns at 6 bases. Trimming costs V 2 bases and J 0 bases, and their ends lie 8 bases apart. CDR1 is given as ENHRY and CDR2 as SYGVKD, both from the germline V gene. The CDR3 measures 14 amino acids from cysteine to phenylalanine. The DNA shown is the 42-base CDR3, in frame from base 1.